What follows are 27 T cell receptor beta chains derived from one specimen sequenced in a study of early T cells in non-severe SARS-CoV-2 infection. TCRdb fed the 5' RACE reads into MiXCR, producing one record per CDR3 protein. The sample carries around 80,000 distinct CDR3 sequences, less than 15% recorded once. Source material: whole blood. The receptors shown here come from an adult who was a healthcare worker with PCR-confirmed SARS-CoV-2 infection or an uninfected control (not recorded which).

The chain is built from TRBV5-1 and TRBJ2-5; 14 bases are a match to TRBD2. V dropped 3 bases and J dropped 4; count of bases not matched to a gene: 2. Per the germline V gene, CDR1 is SGHRS and CDR2 is YFSETQ. The CDR3 covers 15 residues. This CDR3 reads CASSYGLAGGETQYF. Here the CDR3 DNA reads TGCGCCAGCAGCTACGGACTAGCGGGAGGAGAGACCCAGTACTTC.

The chain links TRBV15 to TRBJ1-2; D is unresolved. V gave up 5 bases and J gave up 6 bases, with 16 bases separating them. The germline CDR1 and CDR2 sequences are LNHNV and YYDKDF (reference sequence). The CDR3 length is 14 residues. This CDR3 is CATSGGGPSDGYTF. CDR3 nucleotides: TGTGCCACCAGCGGAGGAGGGCCCTCCGATGGCTACACCTTC.

This clonotype was recorded at least ten times. The chain is built from TRBV7-3 and TRBJ2-3; D unclear. The CDR3 is 14 amino acids. V lost 0 bases and J 6 bases, leaving 10 bases between the germline ends. The germline V gene encodes CDR1 SGHTA and CDR2 FQGTGA. The CDR3 region is CASSLTLPADTQYF. CDR3 DNA sequence: TGTGCCAGCAGCTTAACCCTGCCGGCGGATACGCAGTATTTT.

This clonotype was detected only a few times. The rearrangement links TRBV6-1 to TRBJ1-3; TRBD1 might be the D (5 bases). CDR1 and CDR2 from the germline V gene are MNHNS and SASEGT. The V and J ends lost 4 bases and 9 bases respectively, with 16 bases between them. The CDR3 sequence is 14 residues long. CDR3 nucleotide sequence: TGTGCCAGCAGTGCTGACAGTGGGGGACGCACCATATATTTT. Residues: CASSADSGGRTIYF.

This clonotype was observed a handful of times. The chain is built from TRBV30 and TRBJ2-1; D unclear. CDR1 is GTSNPN and CDR2 is SVGIG in the germline V gene (reference sequence). CDR3 length equals 13 residues. Trimming stripped 4 bases from V and 0 bases from J, with 7 bases between. DNA of the CDR3: TGTGCCTGGAAATCGAGCTCCTACAATGAGCAGTTCTTC. Residues: CAWKSSSYNEQFF.

Many counts were recorded for this clonotype. V gene TRBV7-9 combines with J gene TRBJ1-2; 7 bases agree with TRBD1. The junction had 10 bases not matched to a gene; V was cut back by 7 bases and J by 2 bases. The CDR3 length is 15 residues. The germline V gene encodes CDR1 SEHNR and CDR2 FQNEAQ (reference sequence). The CDR3 DNA reads TGTGCCAGCACCCCTTGGGACAGTTCCAACTATGGCTACACCTTC. It yields the protein CASTPWDSSNYGYTF.

A few counts support this clonotype. The V and J genes are TRBV4-1 and TRBJ2-7; TRBD1 is a possible D gene (5 bases). This CDR3 is built from 15 residues. V lost 6 bases and J 3 bases, leaving 18 bases between the germline ends. Germline-derived CDR1 and CDR2 are MGHRA and YSYEKL. CDR3 bases: TGCGCCAGCAGGATCAGGGCCCTCCTTGTCTACGAGCAGTACTTC. Amino acids: CASRIRALLVYEQYF.

The V gene is TRBV20-1, the J gene TRBJ2-1; the D is unclear. V dropped 6 bases and J dropped 8 bases, with 11 bases sitting between them. CDR1 and CDR2 (germline): DFQATT, SNEGSKA (reference sequence). This CDR3 is built from 11 residues. CDR3 residues: CSASTEYEQFF. The DNA for the CDR3 is TGCAGTGCCAGTACGGAGTATGAGCAGTTCTTC.

The rearrangement links TRBV5-1 to TRBJ2-2; the match to TRBD2 covers 8 bases. Trimming cost V 2 bases and J 2 bases; bases outside gene matches: 14. The CDR3 runs 19 residues. Germline V lookup: CDR1 SGHRS, CDR2 YFSETQ. CDR3 bases: TGCGCCAGCAGCTTTCAGCCGAGCGGGAGCTCCAACAACACCGGGGAGCTGTTTTTT. It specifies CASSFQPSGSSNNTGELFF.

This clonotype came up many times. CDR3 nucleotide sequence: TGTGCCAGCAGCAGTGGGACTGTCACTGAAGCTTTCTTT. Its protein is CASSSGTVTEAFF. The chain employs TRBV7-3 and TRBJ1-1; D is perhaps TRBD1 (5 bases). CDR1 is SGHTA and CDR2 is FQGTGA in the germline V gene. CDR3 length equals 13 residues. V dropped 5 bases and J dropped 4 bases, with 11 bases sitting between them.

This clonotype was seen more than once but under ten times. The gene calls are TRBV4-1 and TRBJ1-4; D gene unclear. The CDR3 runs to 15 residues. Germline CDR1 is MGHRA and CDR2 is YSYEKL. V was trimmed by 0 bases and J by 13 bases, leaving 18 bases between them. The CDR3 DNA reads TGCGCCAGCAGCCAAGATGGGCGGCGGTCTGAAGTACTGTTTTTT. Translating it yields CASSQDGRRSEVLFF.

This rearrangement joins TRBV5-1 to TRBJ1-4; D ambiguous. The V end lost 3 bases, the J end lost 6 bases, and 15 bases lay between the germline ends. Germline V CDR1 and CDR2: SGHRS, YFSETQ. This CDR3 is 15 amino acids long. The CDR3 protein is CASSSDPEGYEKLFF. The CDR3 DNA reads as TGCGCCAGCAGCTCCGACCCCGAGGGCTATGAAAAACTGTTTTTT.

This clonotype was recorded many times. The rearrangement joins TRBV3-1 to TRBJ2-2; the D is unclear. The V and J ends lost 0 bases and 7 bases respectively, with 9 bases between them. This CDR3 has 14 residues. CDR1 is LGHDT, CDR2 YNNKEL, per germline (reference sequence). CDR3 in amino acids: CASSQEVAGGELFF. In nucleotides, the CDR3 is TGTGCCAGCAGCCAAGAGGTGGCCGGCGGGGAGCTGTTTTTT. The complete variable domain, with remaining parts taken from reference TRBV3-1 and TRBJ2-2, reads DTAVSQTPKYLVTQMGNDKSIKCEQNLGHDTMYWYKQDSKKFLKIMFSYNNKELIINETVPNRFSPKSPDKAHLNLHINSLELGDSAVYFCASSQEVAGGELFFGEGSRLTVL.

This clonotype was seen at least ten times. V usage is TRBV19 and J usage is TRBJ1-2; D gene ambiguous. Trimming stripped 8 bases from V and 5 bases from J, with 15 bases between. Germline V gene lookup returns CDR1 LNHDA and CDR2 SQIVND (reference sequence). This CDR3 contains 13 residues. The CDR3 region is CASFTAEDYGYTF. The CDR3 DNA sequence: TGTGCCAGTTTTACAGCCGAGGATTATGGCTACACCTTC.

This clonotype was recorded many times. The chain uses TRBV6-1 and TRBJ2-5; D is uncertain. V lost 6 bases, J lost 1 base, and 3 bases lay in between. The CDR3 consists of 11 residues. The germline CDR1 and CDR2 sequences are MNHNS and SASEGT. The CDR3 sequence: CASRIQETQYF. The DNA for the CDR3 is TGTGCCAGCAGGATCCAAGAGACCCAGTACTTC.

CDR3 sequence: CASSDPGGRTYEQYF. The CDR3 bases are TGTGCCAGTAGTGACCCAGGGGGAAGAACCTACGAGCAGTACTTC. The chain recombines TRBV19 with TRBJ2-7; 7 bases fit TRBD1. Germline-derived CDR1 and CDR2 are LNHDA and SQIVND (reference sequence). This CDR3 is built from 15 residues. Germline trimming cut 5 bases from V and 2 bases from J; bases unmatched to any gene: 9.

This clonotype has a count of ten or more. V is TRBV5-1 and J is TRBJ2-7, with 10 bases lining up with TRBD1. Germline V lookup: CDR1 SGHRS, CDR2 YFSETQ. The CDR3 covers 15 residues. With V trimmed by 5 bases and J by 4 bases, 9 bases remained unmatched. In DNA form, the CDR3 reads TGCGCCAGCAGTTCAATGGACAGGGGGATTTACGAGCAGTACTTC. Protein sequence: CASSSMDRGIYEQYF.

Ten or more counts support this clonotype. The chain couples TRBV2 to TRBJ2-2; the D gene is possibly TRBD1 (6 bases). V was shortened by 7 bases and J by 6 bases, with 15 bases between the two germline ends. CDR1 and CDR2 from the germline V gene are SNHLY and FYNNEI. The CDR3 contains 14 residues. The CDR3 DNA follows: TGTGCCAGCATCTTGGACAGTCGTCCCGGGGAGCTGTTTTTT. Its protein product is CASILDSRPGELFF. Variable domain in full (rest from reference TRBV2 and TRBJ2-2): EPEVTQTPSHQVTQMGQEVILRCVPISNHLYFYWYRQILGQKVEFLVSFYNNEISEKSEIFDDQFSVERPDGSNFTLKIRSTKLEDSAMYFCASILDSRPGELFFGEGSRLTVL.

The CDR3 loop is CASSDGQGLSGNTIYF. The CDR3 coding sequence is TGTGCCAGCAGTGATGGACAGGGGCTATCTGGAAACACCATATATTTT. This sequence joins TRBV28 and TRBJ1-3; 9 nucleotides line up with TRBD1. V was pared by 5 bases and J by 1 base, with 6 bases of the junction left unmatched. The CDR3 has 16 residues. The germline CDR1 and CDR2 sequences are MDHEN and SYDVKM.

The chain uses TRBV2 and TRBJ2-3; D remains unclear. This CDR3 spans 12 amino acids. In germline, CDR1 is SNHLY, CDR2 FYNNEI. With 4 bases removed from V and 8 bases from J, the gap between germline ends came to 10 bases. The CDR3 bases are TGTGCCAGCAGTGTGGGCCACCCTACGCAGTATTTT. Translation: CASSVGHPTQYF.

The J gene is TRBJ2-7, the V gene TRBV6-5, with TRBD1 matching 7 bases. The J segment lost 4 bases and the V segment lost 6 bases, leaving 9 bases of the junction unmatched. Germline CDR1 and CDR2: MNHEY and SVGAGI. The CDR3 sequence is 14 residues long. This CDR3 reads CASSTPGQSYEQYF. CDR3 DNA sequence: TGTGCCAGCAGCACTCCGGGACAGTCGTACGAGCAGTACTTC.

This clonotype was seen a few times. This chain joins TRBV30 and TRBJ2-6, with no clear D. Germline V gene lookup returns CDR1 GTSNPN and CDR2 SVGIG (reference sequence). This CDR3 is 13 amino acids long. The V gene lost 2 bases and the J gene lost 1 base, with 3 bases spanning the gap. The CDR3 protein is CAWSRSGANVLTF. The CDR3 region has the DNA TGTGCCTGGAGTCGGTCTGGGGCCAACGTCCTGACTTTC.

This rearrangement joins TRBV7-9 to TRBJ2-3; 7 bases are shared with TRBD1. After removal of 1 base from V and 2 bases from J, the junction contained 6 bases not matched to a gene. Germline V CDR1 and CDR2: SEHNR, FQNEAQ (reference sequence). The length of the CDR3 is 16 residues. CDR3 loop: CASSLDTTGTTDTQYF. The CDR3 DNA reads as TGTGCCAGCAGCTTAGATACGACAGGGACCACAGATACGCAGTATTTT.

CDR3 DNA sequence: TGTGCCATCAGTGGTGACAGATACACAGATACGCAGTATTTT. Amino acids: CAISGDRYTDTQYF. V and J are TRBV10-3 and TRBJ2-3; possible D gene TRBD1, 5 bases. The CDR3 consists of 14 residues. Germline-derived CDR1 and CDR2 are ENHRY and SYGVKD. The ends were cut back, 4 bases at V and 2 bases at J, with 10 bases in the middle.

This clonotype was seen at least ten times. The chain joins TRBV20-1 to TRBJ2-1; the match to TRBD1 covers 9 bases. V gave up 6 bases and J gave up 7 bases; unmatched junction bases: 10. Germline CDR1 and CDR2: DFQATT and SNEGSKA (reference sequence). This CDR3 has 14 amino acids. This CDR3 reads CSAMGQGGLNEQFF. DNA for the CDR3: TGCAGTGCCATGGGACAGGGTGGATTGAATGAGCAGTTCTTC.

The chain joins TRBV14 to TRBJ2-1, with D perhaps matching TRBD2 (6 bases). The V gene lost 3 bases and the J gene lost 7 bases, with 10 bases spanning the gap. CDR1 and CDR2 (germline): SGHDN, FVKESK. The CDR3 consists of 13 residues. The CDR3 nucleotides are TGTGCCAGCAGCCAGCTAGCGAGGAATGAGCAGTTCTTC. Translated: CASSQLARNEQFF.

In this sample, this clonotype turned up many times. The J gene is TRBJ2-2, the V gene TRBV24-1; 8 nucleotides align to TRBD1. CDR1 KGHDR and CDR2 SFDVKD come from the germline V gene. V trimming: 4 bases; J trimming: 2 bases; junction bases outside the gene matches: 2. This CDR3 comprises 15 residues. In DNA form, the CDR3 reads TGTGCCACCAGTGAGGCAGGGGGCAACACCGGGGAGCTGTTTTTT. Residues: CATSEAGGNTGELFF.